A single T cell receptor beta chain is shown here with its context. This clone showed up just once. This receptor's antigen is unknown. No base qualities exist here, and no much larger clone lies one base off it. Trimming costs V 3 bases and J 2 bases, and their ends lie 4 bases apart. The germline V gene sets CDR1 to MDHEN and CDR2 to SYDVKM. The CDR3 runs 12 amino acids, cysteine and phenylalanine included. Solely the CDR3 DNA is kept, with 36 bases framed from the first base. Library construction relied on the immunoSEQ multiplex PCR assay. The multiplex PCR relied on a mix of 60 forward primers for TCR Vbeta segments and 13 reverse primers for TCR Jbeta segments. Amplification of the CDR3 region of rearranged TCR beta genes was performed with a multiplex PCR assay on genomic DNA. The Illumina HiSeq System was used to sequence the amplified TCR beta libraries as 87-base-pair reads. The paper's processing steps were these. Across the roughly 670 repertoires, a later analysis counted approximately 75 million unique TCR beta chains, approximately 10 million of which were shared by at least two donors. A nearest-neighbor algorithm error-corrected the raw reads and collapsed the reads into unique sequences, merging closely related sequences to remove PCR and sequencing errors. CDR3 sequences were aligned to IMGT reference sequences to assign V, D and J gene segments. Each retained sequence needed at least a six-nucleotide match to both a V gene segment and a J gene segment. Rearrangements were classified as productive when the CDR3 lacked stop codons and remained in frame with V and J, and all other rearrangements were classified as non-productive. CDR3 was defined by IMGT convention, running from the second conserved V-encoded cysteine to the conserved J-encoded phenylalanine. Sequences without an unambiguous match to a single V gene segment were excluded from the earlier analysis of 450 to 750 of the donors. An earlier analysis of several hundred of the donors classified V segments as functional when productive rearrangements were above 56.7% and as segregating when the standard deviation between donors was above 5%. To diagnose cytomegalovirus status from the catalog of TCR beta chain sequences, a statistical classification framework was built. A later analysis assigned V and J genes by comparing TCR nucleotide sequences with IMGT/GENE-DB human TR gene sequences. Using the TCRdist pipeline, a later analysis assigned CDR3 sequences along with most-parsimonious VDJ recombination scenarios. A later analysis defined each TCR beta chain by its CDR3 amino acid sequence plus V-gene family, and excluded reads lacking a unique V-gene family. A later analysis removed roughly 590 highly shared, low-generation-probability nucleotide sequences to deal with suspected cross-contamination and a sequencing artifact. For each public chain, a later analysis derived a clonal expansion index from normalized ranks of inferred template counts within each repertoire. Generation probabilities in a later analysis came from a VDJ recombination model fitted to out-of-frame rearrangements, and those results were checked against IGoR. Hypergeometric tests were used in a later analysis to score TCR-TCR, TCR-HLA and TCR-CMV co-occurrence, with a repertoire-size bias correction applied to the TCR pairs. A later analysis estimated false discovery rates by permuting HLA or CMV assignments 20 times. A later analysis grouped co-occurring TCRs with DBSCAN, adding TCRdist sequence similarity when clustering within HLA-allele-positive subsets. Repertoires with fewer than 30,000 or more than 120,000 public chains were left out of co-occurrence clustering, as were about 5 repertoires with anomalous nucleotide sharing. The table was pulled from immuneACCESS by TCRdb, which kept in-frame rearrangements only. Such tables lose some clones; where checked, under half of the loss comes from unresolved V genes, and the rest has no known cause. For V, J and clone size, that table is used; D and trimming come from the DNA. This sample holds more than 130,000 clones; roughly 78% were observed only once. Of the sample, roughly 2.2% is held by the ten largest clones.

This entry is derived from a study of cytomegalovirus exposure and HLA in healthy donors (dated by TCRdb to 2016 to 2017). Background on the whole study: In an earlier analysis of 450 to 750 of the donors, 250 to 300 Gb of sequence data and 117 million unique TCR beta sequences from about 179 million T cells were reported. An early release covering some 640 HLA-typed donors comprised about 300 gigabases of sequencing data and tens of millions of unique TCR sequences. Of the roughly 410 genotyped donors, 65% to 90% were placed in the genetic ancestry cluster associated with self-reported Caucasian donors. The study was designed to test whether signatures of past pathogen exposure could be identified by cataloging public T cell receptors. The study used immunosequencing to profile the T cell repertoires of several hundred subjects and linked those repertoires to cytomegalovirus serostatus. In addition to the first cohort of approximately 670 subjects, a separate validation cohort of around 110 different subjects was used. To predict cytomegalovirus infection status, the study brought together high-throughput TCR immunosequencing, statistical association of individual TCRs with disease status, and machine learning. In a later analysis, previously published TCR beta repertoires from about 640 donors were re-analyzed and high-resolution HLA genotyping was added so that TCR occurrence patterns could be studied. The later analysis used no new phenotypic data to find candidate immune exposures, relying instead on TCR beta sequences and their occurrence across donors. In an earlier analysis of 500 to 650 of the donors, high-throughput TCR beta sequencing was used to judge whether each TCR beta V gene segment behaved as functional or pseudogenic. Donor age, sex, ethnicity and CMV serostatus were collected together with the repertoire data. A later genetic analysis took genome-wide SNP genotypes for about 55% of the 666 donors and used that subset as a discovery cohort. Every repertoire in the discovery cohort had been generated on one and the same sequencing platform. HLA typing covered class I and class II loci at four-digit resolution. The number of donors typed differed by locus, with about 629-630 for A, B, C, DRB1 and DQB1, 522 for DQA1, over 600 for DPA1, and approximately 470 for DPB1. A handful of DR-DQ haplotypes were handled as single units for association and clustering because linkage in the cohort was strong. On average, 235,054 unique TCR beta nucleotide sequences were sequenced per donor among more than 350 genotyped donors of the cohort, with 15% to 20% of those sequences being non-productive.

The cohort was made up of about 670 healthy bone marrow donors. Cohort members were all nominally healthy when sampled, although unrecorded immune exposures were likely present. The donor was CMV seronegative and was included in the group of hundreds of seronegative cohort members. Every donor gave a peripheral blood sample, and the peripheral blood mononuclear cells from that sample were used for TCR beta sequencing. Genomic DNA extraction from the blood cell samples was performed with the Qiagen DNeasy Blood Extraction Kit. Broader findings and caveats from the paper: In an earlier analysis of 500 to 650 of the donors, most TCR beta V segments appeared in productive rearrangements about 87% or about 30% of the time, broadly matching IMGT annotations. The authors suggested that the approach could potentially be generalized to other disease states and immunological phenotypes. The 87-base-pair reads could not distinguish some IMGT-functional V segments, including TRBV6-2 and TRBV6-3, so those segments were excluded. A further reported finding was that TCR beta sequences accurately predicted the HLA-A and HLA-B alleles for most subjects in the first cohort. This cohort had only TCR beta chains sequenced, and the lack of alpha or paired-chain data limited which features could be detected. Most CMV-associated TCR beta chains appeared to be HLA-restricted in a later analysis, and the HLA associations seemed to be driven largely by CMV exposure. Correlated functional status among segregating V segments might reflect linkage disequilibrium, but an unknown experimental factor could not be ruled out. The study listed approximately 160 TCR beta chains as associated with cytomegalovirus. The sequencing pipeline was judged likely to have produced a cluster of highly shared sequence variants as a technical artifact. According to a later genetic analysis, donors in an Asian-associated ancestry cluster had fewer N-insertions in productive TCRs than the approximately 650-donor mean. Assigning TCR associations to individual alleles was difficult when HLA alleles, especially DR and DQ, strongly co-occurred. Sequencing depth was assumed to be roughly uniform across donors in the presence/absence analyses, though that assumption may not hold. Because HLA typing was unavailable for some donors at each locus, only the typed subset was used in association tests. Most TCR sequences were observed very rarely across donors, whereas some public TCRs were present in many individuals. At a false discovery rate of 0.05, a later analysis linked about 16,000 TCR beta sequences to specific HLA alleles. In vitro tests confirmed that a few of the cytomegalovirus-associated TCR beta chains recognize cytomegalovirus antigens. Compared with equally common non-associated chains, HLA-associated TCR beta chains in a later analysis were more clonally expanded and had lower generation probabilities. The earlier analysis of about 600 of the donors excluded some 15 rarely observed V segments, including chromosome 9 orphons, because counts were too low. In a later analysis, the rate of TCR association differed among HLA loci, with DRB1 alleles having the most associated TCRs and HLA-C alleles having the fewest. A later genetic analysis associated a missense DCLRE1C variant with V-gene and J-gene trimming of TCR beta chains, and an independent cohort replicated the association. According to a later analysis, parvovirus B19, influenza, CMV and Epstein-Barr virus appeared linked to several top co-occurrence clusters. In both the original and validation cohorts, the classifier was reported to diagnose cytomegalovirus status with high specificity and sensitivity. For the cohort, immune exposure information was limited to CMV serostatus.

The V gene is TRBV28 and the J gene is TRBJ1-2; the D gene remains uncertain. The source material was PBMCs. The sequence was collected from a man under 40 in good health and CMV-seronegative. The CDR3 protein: CASSFSNYGYTF. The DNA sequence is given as TGTGCCAGCAGTTTTTCGAACTATGGCTACACCTTC.